This T cell receptor beta chain is from a study of T cells in localized non-small cell lung cancer. Study-wide findings and caveats: Higher T cell density in the blood was associated with longer overall survival, whereas higher adjacent-lung clonality associated with shorter survival. Sequencing involved a lone tumor region, leaving heterogeneity possible. Within adjacent lung there appeared a median approximately 58 of the top 100 tumor clones. Uninvolved adjacent lung had higher T cell clonality than tumor and all other tissues.

Generated by immunoSEQ multiplex PCR, the TCRdb table keeps only in-frame clones and is missing some. This sample has about 21,000 clones; 70% to 85% occur once, and the top ten carry about 2.6%. V lost 8 bases and J 5 bases, leaving 18 bases between the germline ends. Looked up from germline, CDR1 is LNHDA and CDR2 is SQIVND (reference sequence). This CDR3 region has 14 residues. This clone was detected only once. Its antigen is not identified. The input for sequencing was peripheral blood, taken before any cancer treatment. This clonotype was sampled from a man aged 40 to 70 with stage I lung adenocarcinoma. V is TRBV19 and J is TRBJ1-2; D is perhaps TRBD1 (5 bases). Here the CDR3 reads CASRVIGTHYGYTF. In DNA, the CDR3 is TGTGCCAGTCGGGTGATCGGGACTCATTATGGCTACACCTTC.